The 5 T cell receptor beta chains below all came from one sample that was sequenced in a study of cytomegalovirus exposure and HLA in healthy donors. Use of 60 Vbeta and 13 Jbeta primers characterized the PCR. Assay used: immunoSEQ multiplex PCR; TCRdb lists only in-frame clones, some missing. The data show about 120,000 clones, roughly 80% seen once. Sequenced sample: PBMCs. The origin of the receptors is a woman younger than 35 in good health and CMV-seronegative.

Ten or more counts support this clone. The V and J genes are TRBV4-3 and TRBJ2-6, with D perhaps TRBD2 (5 bases). The length of the CDR3 is 15 residues. Germline CDR1 LGHNA, CDR2 YSLEER. Trimming took off 1 base at V and 3 bases at J, with 7 bases between the two ends. The CDR3 reads CASSQVGVGANVLTF. CDR3 DNA sequence: TGCGCCAGCAGCCAAGTCGGGGTTGGGGCCAACGTCCTGACTTTC.

The chain couples TRBV14 to TRBJ2-1; 7 bases match TRBD1. Looked up from germline, CDR1 is SGHDN and CDR2 is FVKESK. Trimming cost V 0 bases and J 16 bases; bases outside gene matches: 12. The CDR3 consists of 14 residues. CDR3 amino acids: CASSQDLRGLGYFF. As DNA, the CDR3 is TGTGCCAGCAGCCAAGATTTGAGGGGGCTCGGATATTTCTTC.

The genes are TRBV5-4 and TRBJ2-1; perhaps TRBD2 as D (6 bases). The CDR3 is 16 amino acids. Germline V gene sequence: CDR1 SGHNT, CDR2 YYREEE (reference sequence). The V gene lost 0 bases and the J gene lost 4 bases, with 14 bases spanning the gap. The CDR3 nucleotides are TGTGCCAGCAGCTTGGTCCTCGGGAGTGGTTACAATGAGCAGTTCTTC. Encoded protein: CASSLVLGSGYNEQFF.

This sequence joins TRBV6-4 and TRBJ1-5, with unresolved D. V lost 0 bases, J lost 0 bases, and 9 bases lay in between. The CDR3 consists of 16 residues. CDR1 is MRHNA and CDR2 is SNTAGT in the germline V gene. The CDR3 DNA follows: TGTGCCAGCAGTGACTCGCCCGGTTATAGCAATCAGCCCCAGCATTTT. Amino acids: CASSDSPGYSNQPQHF.

The DNA of the CDR3 is TGTGCCAGCAGTGAGGGCGAGGGGGACGGCCGGCGAGGGCCCCAGCATTTT. Amino acids: CASSEGEGDGRRGPQHF. V is TRBV25-1 and J is TRBJ1-5, with D possibly being TRBD1 (6 bases). Germline values: CDR1 MGHDK, CDR2 SYGVNS. The CDR3 totals 17 residues. V dropped 3 bases and J dropped 9 bases, with 24 bases sitting between them. The full variable domain, in which reference TRBV25-1 and TRBJ1-5 provide the parts outside the CDR3, is EADIYQTPRYLVIGTGKKITLECSQTMGHDKMYWYQQDPGMELHLIHYSYGVNSTEKGDLSSESTVSRIRTEHFPLTLESARPSHTSQYLCASSEGEGDGRRGPQHFGDGTRLSIL.